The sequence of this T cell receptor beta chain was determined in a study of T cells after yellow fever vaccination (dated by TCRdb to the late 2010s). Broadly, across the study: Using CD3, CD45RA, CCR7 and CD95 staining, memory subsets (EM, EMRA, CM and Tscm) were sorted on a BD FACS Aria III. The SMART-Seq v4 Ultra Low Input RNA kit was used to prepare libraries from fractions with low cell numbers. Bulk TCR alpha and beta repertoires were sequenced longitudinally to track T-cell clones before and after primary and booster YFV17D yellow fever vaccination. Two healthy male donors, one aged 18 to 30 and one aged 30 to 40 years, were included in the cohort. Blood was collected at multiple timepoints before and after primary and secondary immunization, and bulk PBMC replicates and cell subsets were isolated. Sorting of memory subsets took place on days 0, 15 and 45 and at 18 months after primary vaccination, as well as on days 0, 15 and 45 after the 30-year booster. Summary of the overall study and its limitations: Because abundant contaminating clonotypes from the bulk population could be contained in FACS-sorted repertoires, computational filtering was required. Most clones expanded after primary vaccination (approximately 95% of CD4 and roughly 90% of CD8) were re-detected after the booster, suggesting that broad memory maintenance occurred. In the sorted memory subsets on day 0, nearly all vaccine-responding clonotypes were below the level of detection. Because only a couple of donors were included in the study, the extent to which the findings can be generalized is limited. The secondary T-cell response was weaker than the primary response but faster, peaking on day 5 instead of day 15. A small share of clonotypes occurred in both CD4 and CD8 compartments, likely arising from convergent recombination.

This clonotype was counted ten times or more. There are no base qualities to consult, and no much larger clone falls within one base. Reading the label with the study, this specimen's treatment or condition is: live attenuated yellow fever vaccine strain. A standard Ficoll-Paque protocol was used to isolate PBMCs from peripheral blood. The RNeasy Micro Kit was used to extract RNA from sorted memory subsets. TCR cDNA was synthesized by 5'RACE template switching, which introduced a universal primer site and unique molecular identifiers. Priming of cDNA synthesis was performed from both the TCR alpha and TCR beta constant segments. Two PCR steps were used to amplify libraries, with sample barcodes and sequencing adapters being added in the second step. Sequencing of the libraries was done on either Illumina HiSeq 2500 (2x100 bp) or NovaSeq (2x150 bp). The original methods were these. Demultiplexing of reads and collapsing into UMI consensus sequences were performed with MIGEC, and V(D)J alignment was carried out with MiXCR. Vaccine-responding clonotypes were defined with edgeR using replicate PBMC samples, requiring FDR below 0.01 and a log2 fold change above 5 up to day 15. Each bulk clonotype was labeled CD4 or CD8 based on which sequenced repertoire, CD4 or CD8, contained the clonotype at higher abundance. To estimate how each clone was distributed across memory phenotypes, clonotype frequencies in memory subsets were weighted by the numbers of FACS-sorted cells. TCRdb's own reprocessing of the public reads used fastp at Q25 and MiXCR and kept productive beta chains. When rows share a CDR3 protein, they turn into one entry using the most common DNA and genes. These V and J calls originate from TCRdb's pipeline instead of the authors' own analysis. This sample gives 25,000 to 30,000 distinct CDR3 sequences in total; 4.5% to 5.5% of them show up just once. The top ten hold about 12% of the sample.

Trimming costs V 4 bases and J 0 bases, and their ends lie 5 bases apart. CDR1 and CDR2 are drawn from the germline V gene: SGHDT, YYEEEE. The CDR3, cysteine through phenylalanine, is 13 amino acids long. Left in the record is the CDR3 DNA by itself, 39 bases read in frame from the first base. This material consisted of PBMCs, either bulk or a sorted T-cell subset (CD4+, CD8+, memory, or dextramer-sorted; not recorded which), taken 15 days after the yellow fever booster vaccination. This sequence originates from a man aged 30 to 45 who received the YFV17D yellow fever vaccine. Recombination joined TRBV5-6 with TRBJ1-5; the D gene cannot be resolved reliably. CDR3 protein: CASSRDSNQPQHF. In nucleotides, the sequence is TGTGCCAGCAGCCGAGATAGCAATCAGCCCCAGCATTTT.